This passage covers 22 T cell receptor beta chains from one sample sequenced in a study of blood T cell repertoires in COVID-19. The repertoire was sequenced with immunoSEQ multiplex PCR; TCRdb's copy has only in-frame clones and lacks some. The sample carries more than 300,000 clones, over 70% recorded once. Material for sequencing was peripheral blood. The receptors here all came from a woman between 50 and 59 years old with acute or convalescent COVID-19.

This rearrangement joins TRBV12-5 to TRBJ1-4, with D uncertain. The CDR3 contains 14 residues. In germline, CDR1 is LGHNT, CDR2 FRNRAP. Trimming took 2 bases from V and 8 from J, leaving 12 bases between them. As DNA, the CDR3 is TGTGCTAGTGGTTTGCTCTACCCCCGGGAAAAACTGTTTTTT. The encoded protein is CASGLLYPREKLFF.

The chain recombines TRBV4-1 with TRBJ1-5; D is unclear. Germline CDR1 reads MGHRA; CDR2 reads YSYEKL. This CDR3 spans 15 amino acids. V was cut by 1 base and J by 3 bases, with 10 bases left in between. The CDR3 is CASSQGAADNQPQHF. The CDR3 coding sequence is TGCGCCAGCAGCCAAGGGGCTGCTGACAATCAGCCCCAGCATTTT.

The chain links TRBV2 to TRBJ2-4; a possible D gene is TRBD2 (5 bases). The CDR3 covers 16 residues. The V gene lost 3 bases and the J gene lost 0 bases, with 12 bases spanning the gap. Per germline, CDR1 SNHLY and CDR2 FYNNEI. The CDR3 is CASSDRDFLAKNIQYF. CDR3 DNA sequence: TGTGCCAGCAGTGATCGGGATTTCCTAGCCAAAAACATTCAGTACTTC.

A few counts support this clone. The chain has TRBV5-4 and TRBJ2-3, with D hard to call. Trimming shortened V by 0 bases and J by 0 bases, and 11 bases separated the two germline ends. The germline V gene encodes CDR1 SGHNT and CDR2 YYREEE (reference sequence). The CDR3 consists of 16 residues. Written as DNA, the CDR3 is TGTGCCAGCAGCTTGGGGGTCGGAGTTAGCACAGATACGCAGTATTTT. Its protein product is CASSLGVGVSTDTQYF.

The V and J genes are TRBV6-5 and TRBJ1-4, with D unclear. Trimming pared 5 bases from V and 7 bases from J, leaving 11 bases between. Germline V gene data show CDR1 as MNHEY and CDR2 as SVGAGI. The CDR3 contains 13 residues. For the CDR3, the DNA is TGTGCCAGCAGTCCAACCCGACTTGAAAAACTGTTTTTT. Its translation: CASSPTRLEKLFF.

The chain joins TRBV25-1 to TRBJ1-2; unclear D gene. The CDR3 covers 14 residues. Trimming pared 3 bases from V and 2 bases from J, leaving 10 bases between. Per the germline V gene, CDR1 is MGHDK and CDR2 is SYGVNS. CDR3 region: CASSEPGLNYGYTF. The CDR3 DNA is TGTGCCAGCAGTGAGCCAGGTTTGAACTATGGCTACACCTTC.

The V and J genes are TRBV6-5 and TRBJ2-1; D remains ambiguous. V was cut by 7 bases and J by 7 bases, with 17 bases left in between. CDR3 length equals 14 residues. Germline V lookup: CDR1 MNHEY, CDR2 SVGAGI. The chain's CDR3 is CASKEPADRNEQFF. The CDR3 DNA is TGTGCCAGCAAGGAACCCGCGGATCGTAATGAGCAGTTCTTC.

The rearrangement joins TRBV5-1 to TRBJ1-2; TRBD1 might be the D (6 bases). CDR1 and CDR2 (germline): SGHRS, YFSETQ. Trimming cost V 3 bases and J 5 bases, with 20 bases left between them. The length of the CDR3 is 16 residues. The CDR3 loop is CASSSRALGAGYGYTF. As DNA, the CDR3 is TGCGCCAGCAGCTCCCGTGCCCTGGGGGCTGGATATGGCTACACCTTC. Combining the CDR3 with reference TRBV5-1 and TRBJ1-2 gives the whole variable domain KAGVTQTPRYLIKTRGQQVTLSCSPISGHRSVSWYQQTPGQGLQFLFEYFSETQRNKGNFPGRFSGRQFSNSRSEMNVSTLELGDSALYLCASSSRALGAGYGYTFGSGTRLTVV.

V gene TRBV6-5 combines with J gene TRBJ1-1; D gene ambiguous. There are 13 residues in the CDR3. CDR1 is MNHEY, CDR2 SVGAGI, per germline. Trimming stripped 6 bases from V and 0 bases from J, with 8 bases between. CDR3 bases: TGTGCCAGCAGCCAGACACTGAACACTGAAGCTTTCTTT. It codes for CASSQTLNTEAFF.

This clone was seen only once. The J gene is TRBJ2-1, the V gene TRBV9, with D possibly being TRBD2 (5 bases). Germline CDR1 reads SGDLS; CDR2 reads YYNGEE. Trimming took 4 bases from V and 3 from J, leaving 8 bases between them. There are 13 residues in the CDR3. DNA for the CDR3: TGTGCCAGCAGCCAGGAGGTCTACAATGAGCAGTTCTTC. This translates into CASSQEVYNEQFF. The variable domain in full, completed from reference TRBV9 and TRBJ2-1, reads DSGVTQTPKHLITATGQRVTLRCSPRSGDLSVYWYQQSLDQGLQFLIQYYNGEERAKGNILERFSAQQFPDLHSELNLSSLELGDSALYFCASSQEVYNEQFFGPGTRLTVL.

This sequence joins TRBV19 and TRBJ2-1; D is possibly TRBD2 (6 bases). V was cut by 6 bases and J by 4 bases, with 19 bases left in between. In germline, CDR1 is LNHDA, CDR2 SQIVND (reference sequence). CDR3 length: 16 amino acids. The DNA of the CDR3 is TGTGCCAGTAGCACGACGGGACTCTTAATGTACAATGAGCAGTTCTTC. Translating gives CASSTTGLLMYNEQFF. Complete variable domain (other parts from reference TRBV19 and TRBJ2-1): DGGITQSPKYLFRKEGQNVTLSCEQNLNHDAMYWYRQDPGQGLRLIYYSQIVNDFQKGDIAEGYSVSREKKESFPLTVTSAQKNPTAFYLCASSTTGLLMYNEQFFGPGTRLTVL.

The chain couples TRBV5-4 to TRBJ2-3; 7 bases are shared with TRBD1. Germline loops: CDR1 SGHNT, CDR2 YYREEE (reference sequence). V lost 4 bases to trimming and J lost 1 base; unmatched junction nucleotides: 9. This CDR3 is 16 amino acids long. The CDR3 nucleotides are TGTGCCAGCAGCCCGGAACGAGGGGGCGGCACAGATACGCAGTATTTT. The encoded protein is CASSPERGGGTDTQYF.

V gene TRBV11-2 combines with J gene TRBJ2-7, with D possibly TRBD1 on 5 matching bases. Trimming cost V 3 bases and J 3 bases, with 15 bases left between them. Per the germline V gene, CDR1 is SGHAT and CDR2 is FQNNGV. The CDR3 sequence is 15 residues long. The DNA for the CDR3 is TGTGCCAGCAGCTTCTACGCAGACAGTCGCTACGAGCAGTACTTC. It translates to CASSFYADSRYEQYF.

This chain links TRBV14 with TRBJ1-1; D not certain. This CDR3 has 12 residues. V was trimmed by 4 bases and J by 5 bases, leaving 8 bases between them. Per germline, CDR1 SGHDN and CDR2 FVKESK. The CDR3: CASSLAGTEAFF. The CDR3 DNA sequence: TGTGCCAGCAGCCTAGCTGGGACTGAAGCTTTCTTT.

J is TRBJ2-7 and V is TRBV5-1; D is unclear. CDR1 and CDR2 from the germline V gene are SGHRS and YFSETQ. Trimming shortened V by 9 bases and J by 7 bases, and 8 bases separated the two germline ends. This CDR3 region has 9 residues. CDR3 protein: CANLREQYV. In DNA form, the CDR3 reads TGCGCCAACTTACGGGAGCAGTACGTC.

This CDR3 reads CASSGGQLQETQYF. In DNA form, the CDR3 reads TGCGCCAGCAGCGGGGGACAGTTGCAAGAGACCCAGTACTTC. The chain links TRBV5-1 to TRBJ2-5; 7 nucleotides line up with TRBD1. Germline V CDR1 and CDR2: SGHRS, YFSETQ. The V segment lost 4 bases and the J segment 2 bases; nucleotides outside the gene matches: 5. The CDR3 has 14 amino acids.

This clone was seen once. The chain carries TRBV7-2 and TRBJ1-2, with 10 positions matching TRBD1. The CDR3 runs 13 residues. Unmatched junction bases numbered 1, after V lost 3 bases and J lost 6 bases. Germline V gives CDR1 SGHTA, CDR2 FQGNSA. CDR3 coding DNA: TGTGCCAGCAGCTTTGACAGGGGGCATGGCTACACCTTC. Translating it yields CASSFDRGHGYTF.

The chain uses TRBV7-2 and TRBJ1-4, with D possibly matching TRBD1 (6 bases). In germline, CDR1 is SGHTA, CDR2 FQGNSA. This CDR3 is 13 amino acids long. V lost 5 bases and J 13 bases, leaving 17 bases between the germline ends. This CDR3 is CASSRLRGEGLFF. CDR3 bases: TGTGCCAGCAGCCGTCTGAGGGGGGAGGGACTGTTTTTT.

The chain combines TRBV2 with TRBJ1-3; D is perhaps TRBD1 (5 bases). V gave up 2 bases and J gave up 0 bases, with 14 bases separating them. Germline lookup yields CDR1 SNHLY and CDR2 FYNNEI. The CDR3 is made up of 17 amino acids. DNA of the CDR3: TGTGCCAGCAGTGAATCGGGAGGGGACTACTCTGGAAACACCATATATTTT. Encoded protein: CASSESGGDYSGNTIYF. The variable domain in full, with the rest retrieved from reference TRBV2 and TRBJ1-3, is EPEVTQTPSHQVTQMGQEVILRCVPISNHLYFYWYRQILGQKVEFLVSFYNNEISEKSEIFDDQFSVERPDGSNFTLKIRSTKLEDSAMYFCASSESGGDYSGNTIYFGEGSWLTVV.

The rearrangement uses TRBV7-2 and TRBJ1-4; tentative D call: TRBD1 (6 bases). The CDR3 runs 14 residues. V lost 3 bases and J 1 base, leaving 6 bases between the germline ends. The germline V gene encodes CDR1 SGHTA and CDR2 FQGNSA. CDR3 nucleotide sequence: TGTGCCAGCAGCTTGGACAGAACTAATGAAAAACTGTTTTTT. Its protein product is CASSLDRTNEKLFF.

This clone was recorded once. V gene TRBV5-4 combines with J gene TRBJ2-4; 8 bases map to TRBD2. With V trimmed by 4 bases and J by 5 bases, 8 bases remained unmatched. The CDR3 covers 15 residues. Germline CDR1 reads SGHNT; CDR2 reads YYREEE (reference sequence). This CDR3 is CASSAAGGPQNIQYF. The DNA for the CDR3 is TGTGCCAGCAGCGCTGCGGGGGGCCCCCAAAACATTCAGTACTTC.

V and J are TRBV10-3 and TRBJ2-1; 8 bases are shared with TRBD1. CDR3 length: 12 residues. CDR1 and CDR2 from the germline V gene are ENHRY and SYGVKD. J was trimmed by 12 bases and V by 6 bases; bases with no gene match: 7. CDR3 in amino acids: CAIRETGTGQFF. DNA of the CDR3: TGTGCCATCAGGGAAACCGGGACAGGGCAGTTCTTC.